This T cell receptor beta chain was sequenced in a study of shared clonotypes between healthy human individuals (dated by TCRdb to 2018 to 2020). For the study in its entirety: The cohort included a few men and two women between 18 and 49 years of age. Per donor, three plates each were used for CD4 naive and CD4 memory, two for CD8 naive, and one for CD8 memory. To estimate repertoire size and how much clonotype sharing occurs between individuals, the study deeply sequenced the blood TCR repertoires of about five healthy adults. Leukapheresis yielded between about 0.8 and 9.5 billion PBMCs per donor. Different laboratories and diverse techniques were used to prepare libraries and sequence TCR repertoires, to increase sequencing depth and limit assay-specific biases. General conclusions and limits of the study: Even with the large sequencing depth, rarefaction of the sorted-subset datasets indicated that sequencing was incomplete. Pairwise subsampling indicated that sequencing depth was expected to affect the degree of clonotype sharing among donors. Because the study included only a small number of donors, the genetic and exposure-history diversity represented was limited. Higher generation probabilities were observed for clonotypes shared by all four sorted-subset donors than for non-shared clonotypes. Larger estimated clonotype richness was generally found for naive subsets than for memory subsets. Sampling was restricted to blood, and TCR repertoires in tissues likely differ from the TCR repertoires found in blood. About 4.5% of naive CD4, around 3.6% of naive CD8, approximately 2% of memory CD4, and approximately 0.4% of memory CD8 clonotypes were shared across a few donors.

Donors were healthy HIV-negative adults with no recently reported acute infections or vaccinations. Only Caucasian adults living in Nashville, Tennessee, USA were represented among the donors. Magnetic negative selection was used to enrich CD4+ T cells, after which naive cells were positively selected on CD45RA and the negative fraction became the memory subset. After blood collection by leukapheresis, PBMCs were isolated using Ficoll-Histopaque density gradient centrifugation and then cryopreserved in the vapor phase of liquid nitrogen. Purity and quantity of every magnetically sorted T cell population were checked by analytical flow cytometry. Each sorted fraction had its genomic DNA isolated and then quantified by UV absorbance on a Nanodrop 2000c. Using the deep immunoSEQ assay, multiplex PCR amplified TCR CDR3 regions from genomic DNA. For each cell subset, the extracted genomic DNA was distributed evenly across all wells of several immunoSEQ 96-well plates, and each plate served as one replicate. For sorted subsets, about 200 ng genomic DNA, equal to some 30,000 T cell genomes, was loaded into each replicate PCR. Purified libraries were measured with a Qubit 3.0 fluorometer, size-checked on a Bioanalyzer 2100, and measured again with the KAPA Library Quantification kit. Each immunoSEQ 96-well plate was sequenced on its own single-read 150-cycle Illumina NextSeq 550 flow cell. The published analysis was carried out like this. Because the immunoSEQ output included only junctional sequences and no quality scores, the filtering could not be the same as the filtering used for full-length reads. To assign V/J genes and CDR3, sequences were annotated against IMGT germline references using PyIR, a Python wrapper for IgBLAST v1.9. Any read was removed if the V/J assignment was weak (E-value above 1e-6), the CDR3 was missing, or the read contained stop codons, out-of-frame junctions, or ambiguous translated residues. V3J clonotypes were defined as sequences sharing an identical inferred V gene, J gene, and CDR3 amino acid sequence. The percentage overlap between two repertoires was calculated by dividing the number of shared unique clonotypes by the size of the smaller repertoire. Three approaches were used to assess repertoire richness: RTK rarefaction, the Chao1 estimator, and Recon v2.1 estimates of unobserved clonotypes. For all TCRbeta clonotypes obtained by the gDNA method from a few donors, generation probabilities were computed with OLGA. The table comes from immuneACCESS by way of TCRdb, which keeps in-frame sequences with V and J called. Part of the clones is missing from these tables; in studies checked, under half for an unresolved V gene and the rest for unknown reasons. From that table come the V and J calls and clone size; the DNA was used to work out D and trimming. Present in this sample are more than 2 million clones, approximately 95% of which were seen just once. Approximately 0.13% of the sample is held by the ten biggest clonotypes.

CDR1 and CDR2, looked up from the germline V gene, are SNHLY and FYNNEI. The CDR3 spans 13 residues, from the cysteine through the phenylalanine. Of all the DNA, just the CDR3 is kept, 39 bases in frame from base 1. Trimming accounts for 10 bases at V and 7 bases at J, while the number of junction bases matched to no gene is 5. A remark on this clone: Its antigen is still unknown. No clone much larger than this one lies a single base away; base qualities are absent.

The specimen sequenced was naive CD4+ T cells sorted from blood. This specimen's cell subset or site label, per the study, means: CD45RA+ positively selected. This receptor was taken from a man younger than 35 in good health. The rearrangement joined TRBV2 to TRBJ1-6, and 9 junctional nucleotides match TRBD1. The CDR3 region reads CANRGTGNSPLHF. The DNA sequence is given as TGTGCCAACCGTGGGACAGGGAATTCACCCCTCCACTTT.